This T cell receptor (beta chain) was identified during a study of blood T cell repertoires in COVID-19. Clones were sequenced by immunoSEQ multiplex PCR, and TCRdb holds only the in-frame ones, with some missing. The table records about 280,000 clones, roughly 85% of them present only once. Germline values: CDR1 GTSNPN, CDR2 SVGIG (reference sequence). There are 15 residues in the CDR3. With regard to this clone: A read error may account for a junction end that differs from germline.

The sequenced sample consisted of peripheral blood. The source is a man in his forties or fifties with active or convalescent COVID-19. The rearrangement joins TRBV30 to TRBJ2-5; 7 bases map to TRBD2. In DNA form, the CDR3 reads TGTGCCTGGAGCTGGGTTGGGGCCCGGGGGGAGACCCTGTACTTC. This codes for CAWSWVGARGETLYF.